This T cell receptor (beta chain) came from a study of blood T cell repertoires in COVID-19. The overall study: Researchers got acute and convalescent COVID-19 samples from the United States, Italy and Spain. Nucleic acid was either cDNA or gDNA, and it came from T cells, B-cell-depleted T cells, or PBMCs.

This CDR3 has 17 amino acids. From germline, CDR1 is SGHVS and CDR2 FQNEAQ. The V end lost 5 bases, the J end lost 0 bases, and 16 bases lay between the germline ends. How the authors handled the data: Amplification of reference gene primers was used by the study to estimate nucleated cell counts. Method: immunoSEQ multiplex PCR; TCRdb's copy keeps in-frame clones and lacks some. For V, J and clone size, that table is used; D and trimming come from the DNA. The sample carries 110,000 to 150,000 clones, 86% recorded once. A single count supports this clone. The specimen sequenced was PBMCs or T cells enriched from blood (not recorded which). The V call is TRBV7-8, the J call TRBJ1-4; D not resolved. The TCR sequence derives from a man aged 50 to 60 who had recovered from COVID-19. The CDR3 here is CASSPQLLASTNEKLFF. The DNA of the CDR3 is TGTGCCAGCAGCCCCCAGTTATTGGCCTCAACTAATGAAAAACTGTTTTTT. Using reference TRBV7-8 and TRBJ1-4 for the parts outside the CDR3, the full variable domain is GAGVSQSPRYKVAKRGQDVALRCDPISGHVSLFWYQQALGQGPEFLTYFQNEAQLDKSGLPSDRFFAERPEGSVSTLKIQRTQQEDSAVYLCASSPQLLASTNEKLFFGSGTQLSVL.